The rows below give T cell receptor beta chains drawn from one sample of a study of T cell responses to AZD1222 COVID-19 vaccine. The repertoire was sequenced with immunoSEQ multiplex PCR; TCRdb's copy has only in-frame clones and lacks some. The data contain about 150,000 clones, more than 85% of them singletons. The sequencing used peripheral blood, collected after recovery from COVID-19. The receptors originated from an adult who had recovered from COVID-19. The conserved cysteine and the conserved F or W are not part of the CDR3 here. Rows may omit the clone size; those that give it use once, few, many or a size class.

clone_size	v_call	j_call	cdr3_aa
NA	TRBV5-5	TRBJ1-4	ASSLSQRTGRGEKLF
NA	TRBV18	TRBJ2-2	ASSPPLGQENTGELF
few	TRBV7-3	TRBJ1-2	ASGSENYGYT
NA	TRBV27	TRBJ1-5	ASGQGSNQPQH
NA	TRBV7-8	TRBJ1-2	ASSLIMDRVDYGYT
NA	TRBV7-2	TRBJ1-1	ASSLSNRGTEAF
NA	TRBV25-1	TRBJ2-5	ASSDHWDRAPQETQY
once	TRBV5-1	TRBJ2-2	ASSLSDKTGELF
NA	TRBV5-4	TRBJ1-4	ASSLRTEGSEKLF
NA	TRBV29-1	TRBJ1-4	SVVSWEKLF